Below are 4 T cell receptor beta chains sequenced from a single sample in a study of blood T cell repertoires in COVID-19. The repertoire was sequenced with immunoSEQ multiplex PCR; TCRdb's copy has only in-frame clones and lacks some. The sample includes over 90,000 clones, about four fifths of them seen just once. Sample: peripheral blood. These receptors came from a man between 35 and 55 years old with active or convalescent COVID-19.

The chain uses TRBV5-4 and TRBJ2-7; 9 bases match TRBD1. J was trimmed by 5 bases and V by 3 bases; bases with no gene match: 6. The length of the CDR3 is 14 residues. The germline V gene encodes CDR1 SGHNT and CDR2 YYREEE (reference sequence). The CDR3 nucleotides are TGTGCCAGCAGCTCGGGACAGGGACGGGACGAGCAGTACTTC. Translated: CASSSGQGRDEQYF.

The table lists this clone with a count of one. V gene TRBV25-1 combines with J gene TRBJ2-7, with D possibly matching TRBD2 (6 bases). CDR1 and CDR2 (germline): MGHDK, SYGVNS. V gave up 4 bases and J gave up 3 bases, with 13 bases separating them. This CDR3 is built from 14 residues. The CDR3: CASSVGGADYEQYF. CDR3 coding DNA: TGTGCCAGCAGTGTTGGAGGGGCGGACTACGAGCAGTACTTC.

The chain couples TRBV18 to TRBJ1-1, with a weak D call TRBD1 (6 bases). Germline V CDR1 and CDR2: KGHSH, LQKENI. The CDR3 contains 17 residues. Trimming left V 0 bases short and J 1 base short, with 15 bases between. CDR3 amino acids: CASSPPSGALRNTEAFF. In DNA form, the CDR3 reads TGTGCCAGCTCACCACCGTCAGGGGCTCTGCGGAACACTGAAGCTTTCTTT.

This chain links TRBV5-1 with TRBJ2-1; D may be TRBD2 (5 bases). Trimming took 0 bases from V and 4 from J, leaving 11 bases between them. Germline V gene data show CDR1 as SGHRS and CDR2 as YFSETQ. The CDR3 is 15 residues long. In DNA, the CDR3 is TGCGCCAGCAGCTTGGCCCGGACTTCTTACAATGAGCAGTTCTTC. Amino acids: CASSLARTSYNEQFF.